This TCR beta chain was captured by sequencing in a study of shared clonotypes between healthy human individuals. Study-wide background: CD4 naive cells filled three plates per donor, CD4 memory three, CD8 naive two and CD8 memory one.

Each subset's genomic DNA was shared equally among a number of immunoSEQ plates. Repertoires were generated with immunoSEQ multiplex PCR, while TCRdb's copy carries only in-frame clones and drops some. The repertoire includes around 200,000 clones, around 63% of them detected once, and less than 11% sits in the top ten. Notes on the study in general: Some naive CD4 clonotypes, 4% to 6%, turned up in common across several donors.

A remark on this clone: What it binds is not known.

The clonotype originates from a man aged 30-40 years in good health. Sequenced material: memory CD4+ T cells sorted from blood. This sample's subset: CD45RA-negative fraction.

In nucleotides, the CDR3 is TGTGCCAGCTCACCATTTAGTTCAGGGGGTTCTCAGCCCCAGCATTTT. Residues: CASSPFSSGGSQPQHF. V usage is TRBV18 and J usage is TRBJ1-5, with 7 nucleotides matching TRBD1. The V gene end was trimmed by 2 bases and the J gene end by 6 bases; junction bases not matched to a gene: 10. The CDR3 sequence is 16 residues long. The germline V gene has CDR1 KGHSH and CDR2 LQKENI.